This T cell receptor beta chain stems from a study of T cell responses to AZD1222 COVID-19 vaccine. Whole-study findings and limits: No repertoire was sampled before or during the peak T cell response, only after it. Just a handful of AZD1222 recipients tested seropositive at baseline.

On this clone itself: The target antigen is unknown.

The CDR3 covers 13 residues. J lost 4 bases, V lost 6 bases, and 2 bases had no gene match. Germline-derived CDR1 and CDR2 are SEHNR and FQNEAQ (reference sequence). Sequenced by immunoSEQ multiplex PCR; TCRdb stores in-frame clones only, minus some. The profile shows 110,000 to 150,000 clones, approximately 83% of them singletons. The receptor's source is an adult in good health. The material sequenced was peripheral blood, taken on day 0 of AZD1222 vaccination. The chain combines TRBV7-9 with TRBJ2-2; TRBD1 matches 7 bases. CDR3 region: CASRTGSTGELFF. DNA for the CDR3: TGTGCCAGCAGGACAGGGAGCACCGGGGAGCTGTTTTTT.